The 23 T cell receptor beta chains below all came from one sample that was sequenced in a study of shared T cell receptors in the human thymus. The repertoire was sequenced with immunoSEQ multiplex PCR; TCRdb's copy has only in-frame clones and lacks some. Of 630,000 or so clones detected, 70% to 90% appear once; the ten largest clones hold roughly 0.0089%. The same data also contributed to another study, on human thymus T cells.

Sequenced: thymocytes. The receptors here all came from a boy younger than two with a congenital heart defect.

The V and J genes are TRBV19 and TRBJ1-1; 9 positions agree with TRBD1. J lost 3 bases, V lost 5 bases, and 10 bases had no gene match. The CDR3 spans 16 residues. Germline V lookup: CDR1 LNHDA, CDR2 SQIVND (reference sequence). The CDR3 DNA reads TGTGCCAGTAGTGCCTCGGGACAGGGTCAGGACACTGAAGCTTTCTTT. Translated, it gives CASSASGQGQDTEAFF.

The chain has TRBV30 and TRBJ1-2; D might be TRBD1 (6 bases). Trimming took off 0 bases at V and 5 bases at J, with 22 bases between the two ends. The CDR3 runs 17 residues. Germline V gives CDR1 GTSNPN, CDR2 SVGIG (reference sequence). CDR3 amino acids: CAWSVLDPLGTWYGYTF. CDR3 sequence (DNA): TGTGCCTGGAGTGTACTGGACCCTCTAGGGACATGGTATGGCTACACCTTC.

The chain has TRBV2 and TRBJ2-7, with D perhaps TRBD2 (6 bases). The CDR3 is 16 amino acids. Trimming pared 4 bases from V and 4 bases from J, leaving 20 bases between. Per germline, CDR1 SNHLY and CDR2 FYNNEI. This CDR3 reads CASSANTRDSGYEQYF. The CDR3 DNA sequence: TGTGCCAGCAGTGCTAACACGCGGGACTCTGGTTACGAGCAGTACTTC.

This rearrangement joins TRBV4-1 to TRBJ2-7, with D possibly matching TRBD1 (5 bases). Trimming took off 0 bases at V and 0 bases at J, with 9 bases between the two ends. This CDR3 has 15 amino acids. Germline V CDR1 and CDR2: MGHRA, YSYEKL. The CDR3 DNA reads TGCGCCAGCAGCCAAGATCCTGACAGCTCCTACGAGCAGTACTTC. This gives the protein CASSQDPDSSYEQYF.

V usage is TRBV5-8 and J usage is TRBJ1-3; possibly TRBD1 for D (6 bases). The ends were cut back, 0 bases at V and 2 bases at J, with 9 bases in the middle. This CDR3 has 15 amino acids. Per germline, CDR1 SGHTS and CDR2 YDEGEE. CDR3 coding DNA: TGTGCCAGCAGCTTGGCGGCAGGGGCTGGAAACACCATATATTTT. Translated: CASSLAAGAGNTIYF.

V gene TRBV28 combines with J gene TRBJ1-1; D gene unclear. The V end lost 3 bases, the J end lost 3 bases, and 26 bases lay between the germline ends. CDR1 is MDHEN and CDR2 is SYDVKM in the germline V gene. CDR3 size: 19 residues. CDR3 protein: CASSFTRSRSPSPHTEAFF. In DNA, the CDR3 is TGTGCCAGCAGTTTTACCAGGTCACGGTCTCCCTCCCCCCACACTGAAGCTTTCTTT.

V is TRBV27 and J is TRBJ2-1; D might be TRBD1 (6 bases). Germline lookup yields CDR1 MNHEY and CDR2 SMNVEV (reference sequence). V was clipped by 3 bases and J by 4 bases, with 16 bases between them. The CDR3 has 16 residues. CDR3 amino acids: CASSFYDRTAYNEQFF. As DNA, the CDR3 is TGTGCCAGCAGTTTTTACGATAGGACAGCTTACAATGAGCAGTTCTTC.

The chain is built from TRBV28 and TRBJ2-1; 12 bases are shared with TRBD2. CDR3 length equals 14 residues. CDR1 MDHEN and CDR2 SYDVKM come from the germline V gene. The V gene end was trimmed by 5 bases and the J gene end by 12 bases; junction bases not matched to a gene: 8. The CDR3 nucleotides are TGTGCCAGCAGTCTCACGACTAGCGGGAGCGGGCAGTTCTTC. This codes for CASSLTTSGSGQFF.

This clone was detected a few times. V gene TRBV5-6 combines with J gene TRBJ1-3; D perhaps matches TRBD1 (6 bases). The germline V gene encodes CDR1 SGHDT and CDR2 YYEEEE. V gave up 3 bases and J gave up 1 base, with 11 bases separating them. The CDR3 has 15 residues. The CDR3 reads CASSWATGSGNTIYF. As DNA, the CDR3 is TGTGCCAGCAGCTGGGCTACAGGGTCTGGAAACACCATATATTTT.

This chain connects TRBV10-2 to TRBJ2-2; a possible D gene is TRBD2 (6 bases). V was clipped by 8 bases and J by 0 bases, with 19 bases between them. The CDR3 is 17 residues long. CDR1 WSHSY and CDR2 SAAADI come from the germline V gene. The CDR3 loop is CASFGPRGITNTGELFF. CDR3 in DNA: TGCGCCAGCTTCGGTCCTCGGGGGATCACGAACACCGGGGAGCTGTTTTTT.

This clone was counted a few times. DNA of the CDR3: TGTGCCAGCAGTGCAGACAGGGGACCCTATAATTCACCCCTCCACTTT. As protein: CASSADRGPYNSPLHF. The chain recombines TRBV6-1 with TRBJ1-6, with 8 positions matching TRBD1. V dropped 4 bases and J dropped 2; count of bases not matched to a gene: 4. The germline V gene encodes CDR1 MNHNS and CDR2 SASEGT. The CDR3 length is 16 residues.

This chain links TRBV6-4 with TRBJ2-3; D remains ambiguous. The V gene lost 4 bases and the J gene lost 0 bases, with 14 bases spanning the gap. CDR3 length: 16 amino acids. Germline CDR1 and CDR2: MRHNA and SNTAGT. Here the CDR3 DNA reads TGTGCCAGCAGTGTGCAGGCAACCCTTAGCACAGATACGCAGTATTTT. Its translation is CASSVQATLSTDTQYF.

The chain links TRBV9 to TRBJ2-1; TRBD2 agrees at 10 bases. V lost 2 bases and J lost 4; bases outside the gene matches: 21. The CDR3 covers 21 residues. Germline CDR1 reads SGDLS; CDR2 reads YYNGEE. The CDR3 bases are TGTGCCAGCAGCGTGACCGCGGGGCTAGCGGGAGCCCCTACCTTTTACAATGAGCAGTTCTTC. This codes for CASSVTAGLAGAPTFYNEQFF.

The rearrangement joins TRBV14 to TRBJ2-7, with a tentative D call TRBD1 (5 bases). CDR3 length: 13 amino acids. V lost 2 bases and J lost 2, with 7 bases in between. Germline V lookup: CDR1 SGHDN, CDR2 FVKESK. CDR3: CASSQLGAYEQYF. CDR3 bases: TGTGCCAGCAGCCAATTAGGGGCCTACGAGCAGTACTTC.

The chain couples TRBV6-4 to TRBJ1-1, with 9 bases aligning to TRBD1. The J segment lost 4 bases and the V segment lost 10 bases, leaving 10 bases of the junction unmatched. This CDR3 spans 14 amino acids. The germline V gene encodes CDR1 MRHNA and CDR2 SNTAGT. This CDR3 reads CATADRGVVTEAFF. The CDR3 nucleotides read TGTGCCACCGCGGACAGGGGAGTCGTCACTGAAGCTTTCTTT.

This chain connects TRBV2 to TRBJ1-5, with D unclear. There are 15 residues in the CDR3. In germline, CDR1 is SNHLY, CDR2 FYNNEI. Trimming took off 4 bases at V and 0 bases at J, with 10 bases between the two ends. The DNA of the CDR3 is TGTGCCAGCAGTGTCGCGCGGTATAGCAATCAGCCCCAGCATTTT. Its protein product is CASSVARYSNQPQHF.

Remarks on this clone: This CDR3 is also generated by other DNA sequences in the sample. The chain has TRBV27 and TRBJ1-6; the D gene is possibly TRBD1 (5 bases). This CDR3 has 16 residues. Trimming took off 5 bases at V and 5 bases at J, with 16 bases between the two ends. Per the germline V gene, CDR1 is MNHEY and CDR2 is SMNVEV (reference sequence). Here the CDR3 reads CASSKRDGRNNSPLHF. DNA of the CDR3: TGTGCCAGCAGTAAGCGGGACGGGCGCAATAATTCACCCCTCCACTTT.

This chain joins TRBV4-3 and TRBJ2-5, with TRBD1 matching 8 bases. Near its end, the DNA agrees better with TRBJ2-7, so the J call may be wrong. CDR3 length: 18 residues. Germline loops: CDR1 LGHNA, CDR2 YSLEER. The CDR3 protein is CASSPIRGTDRGPYEQYF. For the CDR3, the DNA is TGCGCCAGCAGCCCAATAAGGGGGACAGACAGGGGCCCCTACGAGCAGTACTTC.

The gene calls are TRBV5-1 and TRBJ2-7; TRBD2 aligns across 7 bases. Germline lookup yields CDR1 SGHRS and CDR2 YFSETQ. The CDR3 totals 15 residues. V lost 0 bases, J lost 5 bases, and 8 bases stayed unmatched. The CDR3 DNA reads as TGCGCCAGCAGCTTGGCCCCGGGAGGTCCCCACGAGCAGTACTTC. Its protein product is CASSLAPGGPHEQYF.

The rearrangement joins TRBV7-2 to TRBJ2-7; D unclear. The length of the CDR3 is 16 residues. Trimming cost V 2 bases and J 2 bases, with 16 bases left between them. Germline CDR1 is SGHTA and CDR2 is FQGNSA. The CDR3 sequence is CASSLKSLSYPYEQYF. The CDR3 nucleotides read TGTGCCAGCAGCTTAAAAAGTTTATCCTACCCCTACGAGCAGTACTTC.

The sample holds one count of this clone. V usage is TRBV7-2 and J usage is TRBJ1-2; 8 nucleotides line up with TRBD1. With V trimmed by 5 bases and J by 5 bases, 10 bases remained unmatched. This CDR3 comprises 15 residues. Looked up from germline, CDR1 is SGHTA and CDR2 is FQGNSA. CDR3 in DNA: TGTGCCAGCAGCCCAGGACAGGGTTCCGGTTATGGCTACACCTTC. Translated, it gives CASSPGQGSGYGYTF.

J is TRBJ2-1 and V is TRBV19, with a weak D call TRBD2 (6 bases). V shed 1 base and J shed 5 bases, with 15 bases lying between them. Germline V gene lookup returns CDR1 LNHDA and CDR2 SQIVND (reference sequence). CDR3 length: 16 amino acids. The CDR3 DNA follows: TGTGCCAGTAGTATAGTCGGAAAGGAGGGGAACAATGAGCAGTTCTTC. Translating it yields CASSIVGKEGNNEQFF. Full variable domain (remainder filled in from reference TRBV19 and TRBJ2-1): DGGITQSPKYLFRKEGQNVTLSCEQNLNHDAMYWYRQDPGQGLRLIYYSQIVNDFQKGDIAEGYSVSREKKESFPLTVTSAQKNPTAFYLCASSIVGKEGNNEQFFGPGTRLTVL.

The chain combines TRBV5-6 with TRBJ2-1; 12 positions match TRBD1. The CDR3 consists of 17 residues. The germline gives CDR1 SGHDT, CDR2 YYEEEE. Trimming took 1 base from V and 7 from J; bases not matched to a gene: 9. Here the CDR3 DNA reads TGTGCCAGCAGCTTGTTTTGGGGACAGGGGGCTAGGAATGAGCAGTTCTTC. Encoded protein: CASSLFWGQGARNEQFF.